This T cell receptor (beta chain) appears in the sequencing data of a study of naive and memory T cell subsets. Broader study findings: Expression changes during T cell differentiation may affect RNA-based TCR counts. Naive and memory repertoire findings lacked a ground truth for validation.

Two oligonucleotides, mixed equimolar, formed the beta constant-region primer covering TRBC1 and TRBC2. The ligated cDNA underwent four PCR rounds using SP2 and nested alpha and beta constant-region primers. TCRdb independently ran MiXCR on the UMI-ligation and nested PCR reads; one entry per CDR3 protein. Among 100,000 to 150,000 distinct CDR3 sequences listed, about 36% were seen once. Trimming stripped 0 bases from V and 5 bases from J, with 10 bases between. The CDR3 sequence is 13 residues long. Germline CDR1 reads GTSNPN; CDR2 reads SVGIG (reference sequence). This clonotype was counted only a few times. Antigen: not known.

The TCR originated in a human donor in good health. The genes are TRBV30 and TRBJ2-5; D call uncertain. Sequenced sample: central memory CD4+ T cells from blood. The CDR3 DNA sequence: TGTGCCTGGAGTGTTAGGTCTACGGAGACCCAGTACTTC. It is translated as CAWSVRSTETQYF.